This TCR beta chain stems from a study of Ad26.COV2.S vaccination and SARS-CoV-2 variants. Across the study: Ad26.COV2.S given intramuscularly, once or twice 56 days apart.

Regarding this clone: What it binds is unknown.

Per germline, CDR1 SGHVS and CDR2 FNYEAQ. This CDR3 spans 18 amino acids. V shed 1 base and J 7 bases; nucleotides not matched to a gene: 12. Findings and caveats of the study: Vaccine recipients had higher spike-specific TCR breadth than placebo recipients. Measurement of non-spike TCR breadth gave similar results in vaccine and placebo recipients.

Repertoires were generated with immunoSEQ multiplex PCR, while TCRdb's copy carries only in-frame clones and drops some. Among roughly 330,000 clones listed, 90% were seen once. Regarding treatment: 15 to 20 received Ad26.COV2.S at low or high dose, single or two shots; roughly five received placebo; per-sample allocation not given. It was on day 63 after the first vaccine or placebo injection that samples were taken. The administered vaccine (an Ad26 vector) expressed Wuhan-strain SARS-CoV-2 spike. This chain uses TRBV7-6 with TRBJ2-2; 10 bases map to TRBD1. The TCR comes from a person aged 18-60 years who received the Ad26.COV2.S COVID-19 vaccine or a placebo. Material: peripheral blood, obtained in a trial of Ad26.COV2.S vaccine versus placebo. For the CDR3, the DNA is TGTGCCAGCAGCTTAGTTGGCGGGACAGGGGTTGTTGACGGGGAGCTGTTTTTT. Its protein product is CASSLVGGTGVVDGELFF. Full variable domain (remainder filled in from reference TRBV7-6 and TRBJ2-2): GAGVSQSPRYKVTKRGQDVALRCDPISGHVSLYWYRQALGQGPEFLTYFNYEAQQDKSGLPNDRFSAERPEGSISTLTIQRTEQRDSAMYRCASSLVGGTGVVDGELFFGEGSRLTVL.